The present T cell receptor (beta chain) was sequenced within a study of siplizumab effects on memory and regulatory T cells. Whole-study results and caveats: Some alloreactive sequences were traceable to unstimulated CD4+ memory cells, and siplizumab significantly reduced them. Proliferating siplizumab-cultured Tregs lacked confirmed suppressive function. Most proliferating CD4+ or CD8+ clones, roughly 75-95%, had no naive or memory assignment.

Points on this clone: The target antigen is unknown.

Data came from immunoSEQ multiplex PCR; TCRdb stores just in-frame clones and leaves some out. The sample consists of 85,000 to 130,000 clones, around 92% of them appearing once. This receptor was taken from a human donor in good health. Source material: Tregs sorted from blood.

The CDR3 nucleotides read TGTGCCAGTAAGGGCAGGGGGAGCAACGGCTACACCTTC. Its translation: CASKGRGSNGYTF. The chain links TRBV19 to TRBJ1-2, with 7 bases identical to TRBD1. The V gene end was trimmed by 7 bases and the J gene end by 8 bases; junction bases not matched to a gene: 10. The CDR3 runs 13 residues. Germline V lookup: CDR1 LNHDA, CDR2 SQIVND (reference sequence).